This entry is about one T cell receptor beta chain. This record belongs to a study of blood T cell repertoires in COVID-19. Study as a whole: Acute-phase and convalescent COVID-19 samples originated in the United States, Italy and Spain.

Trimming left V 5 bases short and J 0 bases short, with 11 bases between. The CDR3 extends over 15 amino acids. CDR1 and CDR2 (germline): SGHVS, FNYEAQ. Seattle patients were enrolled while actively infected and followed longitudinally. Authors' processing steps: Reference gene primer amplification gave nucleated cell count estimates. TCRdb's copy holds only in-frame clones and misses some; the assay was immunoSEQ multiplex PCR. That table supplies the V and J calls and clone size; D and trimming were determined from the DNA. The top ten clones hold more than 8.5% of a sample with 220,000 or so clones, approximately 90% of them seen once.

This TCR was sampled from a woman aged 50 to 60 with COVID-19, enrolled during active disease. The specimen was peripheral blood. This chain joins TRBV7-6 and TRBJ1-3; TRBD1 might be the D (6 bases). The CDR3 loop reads CASSPGDNSGNTIYF. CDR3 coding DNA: TGTGCCAGCAGCCCAGGGGACAACTCTGGAAACACCATATATTTT.